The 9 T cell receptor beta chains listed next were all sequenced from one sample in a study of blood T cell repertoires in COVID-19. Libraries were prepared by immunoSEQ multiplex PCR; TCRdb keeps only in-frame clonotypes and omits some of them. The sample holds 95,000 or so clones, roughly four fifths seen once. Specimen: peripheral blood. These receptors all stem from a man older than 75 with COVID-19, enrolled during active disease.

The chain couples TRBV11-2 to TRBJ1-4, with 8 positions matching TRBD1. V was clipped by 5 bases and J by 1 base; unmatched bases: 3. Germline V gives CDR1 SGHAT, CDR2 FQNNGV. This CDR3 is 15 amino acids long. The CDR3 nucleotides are TGTGCCAGCAGCGGCGGACAGGGAACTAATGAAAAACTGTTTTTT. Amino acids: CASSGGQGTNEKLFF.

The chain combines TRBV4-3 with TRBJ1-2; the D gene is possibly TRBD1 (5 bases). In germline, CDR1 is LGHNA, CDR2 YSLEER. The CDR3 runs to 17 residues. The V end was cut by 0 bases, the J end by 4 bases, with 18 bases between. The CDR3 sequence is CASSQESYAGSVYGYTF. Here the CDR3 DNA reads TGCGCCAGCAGCCAAGAATCGTACGCAGGGTCGGTCTATGGCTACACCTTC.

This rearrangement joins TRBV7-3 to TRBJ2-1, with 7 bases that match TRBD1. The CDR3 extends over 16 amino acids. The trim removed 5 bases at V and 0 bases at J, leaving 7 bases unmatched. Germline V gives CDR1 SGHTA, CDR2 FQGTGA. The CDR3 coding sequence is TGTGCCAGCAGCCCACAGGGGTCGAGCTCCTACAATGAGCAGTTCTTC. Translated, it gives CASSPQGSSSYNEQFF. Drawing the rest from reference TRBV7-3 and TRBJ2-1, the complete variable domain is GAGVSQTPSNKVTEKGKYVELRCDPISGHTALYWYRQSLGQGPEFLIYFQGTGAADDSGLPNDRFFAVRPEGSVSTLKIQRTERGDSAVYLCASSPQGSSSYNEQFFGPGTRLTVL.

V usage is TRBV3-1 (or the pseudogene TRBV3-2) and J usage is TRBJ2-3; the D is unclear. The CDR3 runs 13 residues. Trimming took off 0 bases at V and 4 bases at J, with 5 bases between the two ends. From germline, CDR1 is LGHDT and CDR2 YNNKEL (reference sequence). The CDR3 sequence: CASSQDRADTQYF. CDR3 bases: TGTGCCAGCAGCCAAGATCGGGCAGATACGCAGTATTTT.

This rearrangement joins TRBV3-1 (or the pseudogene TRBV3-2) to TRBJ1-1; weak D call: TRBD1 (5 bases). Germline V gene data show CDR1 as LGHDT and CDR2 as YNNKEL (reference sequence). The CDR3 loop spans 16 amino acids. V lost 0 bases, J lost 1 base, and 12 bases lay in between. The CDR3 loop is CASSQDQVRANTEAFF. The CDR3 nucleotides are TGTGCCAGCAGCCAAGATCAAGTCAGGGCGAACACTGAAGCTTTCTTT.

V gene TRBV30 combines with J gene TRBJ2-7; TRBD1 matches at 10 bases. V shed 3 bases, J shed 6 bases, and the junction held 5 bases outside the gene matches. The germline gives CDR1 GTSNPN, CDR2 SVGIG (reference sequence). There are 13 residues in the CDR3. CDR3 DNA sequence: TGTGCCTGGAGCCGGGACAGGGGTGGCGAGCAGTACTTC. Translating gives CAWSRDRGGEQYF. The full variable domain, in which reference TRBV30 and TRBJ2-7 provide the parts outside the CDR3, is SQTIHQWPATLVQPVGSPLSLECTVEGTSNPNLYWYRQAAGRGLQLLFYSVGIGQISSEVPQNLSASRPQDRQFILSSKKLLLSDSGFYLCAWSRDRGGEQYFGPGTRLTVT.

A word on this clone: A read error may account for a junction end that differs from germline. In DNA, the CDR3 is TGTGCCAGCAGCTTGCAAGCTTACGGGCAGTACTTC. This sequence encodes CASSLQAYGQYF. The rearrangement joins TRBV5-6 to TRBJ2-7; no definite D call. Germline-derived CDR1 and CDR2 are SGHDT and YYEEEE. The CDR3 is made up of 12 amino acids.

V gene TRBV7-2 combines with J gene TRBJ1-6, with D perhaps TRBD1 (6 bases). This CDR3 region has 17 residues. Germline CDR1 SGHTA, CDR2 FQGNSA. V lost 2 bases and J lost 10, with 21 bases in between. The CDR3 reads CASSLTWRGASGSPLHF. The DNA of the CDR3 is TGTGCCAGCAGCTTAACTTGGCGGGGGGCGAGTGGATCACCCCTCCACTTT.

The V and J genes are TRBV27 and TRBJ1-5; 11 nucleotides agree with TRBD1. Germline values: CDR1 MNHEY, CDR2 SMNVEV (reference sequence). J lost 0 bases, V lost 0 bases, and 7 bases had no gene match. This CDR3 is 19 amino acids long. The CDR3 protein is CASSLSPGQGGYSNQPQHF. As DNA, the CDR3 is TGTGCCAGCAGTTTATCGCCGGGACAGGGGGGATATAGCAATCAGCCCCAGCATTTT.